The present TCR beta chain was sequenced within a study of shared clonotypes between healthy human individuals. Each subset's genomic DNA was shared equally among a number of immunoSEQ plates. Profiled with immunoSEQ multiplex PCR; TCRdb holds only in-frame clones, not every one. The sample records some 1,100,000 clones, more than 75% being singletons. CD45RA-negative memory and CD45RA+ naive subsets were split from the CD4+ cells. Study-level points and caveats: Roughly 5% of naive CD4 clonotypes were shared across several donors. The generation probabilities recorded for non-shared clonotypes fell below those of clonotypes shared by all four donors.

Note on this clone: The antigen remains undetermined.

The sequenced material came from memory CD4+ T cells from PBMCs. Specified subset: CD45RA-negative fraction. This sequence was found in a young man in good health. Some clones in this sample may be carry-over from other donors' samples.

The CDR3 sequence: CASSLEAPLYEQYF. The CDR3, as DNA: TGTGCCAGCAGCTTGGAGGCACCGCTCTACGAGCAGTACTTC. This chain connects TRBV7-8 to TRBJ2-7; possibly TRBD2 for D (5 bases). The CDR3 consists of 14 residues. Per germline, CDR1 SGHVS and CDR2 FQNEAQ. V shed 3 bases and J shed 3 bases, with 12 bases lying between them.